The entry that follows covers one T cell receptor beta chain sequence. This specimen comes from a study of beta chain features in type 1 diabetes. The CDR3 contains 12 residues. CDR1 and CDR2 (germline): SQVTM, ANQGSEA. Trimming left V 3 bases short and J 5 bases short, with 11 bases between. Expressed TCRB transcripts were sequenced, since all the RNA that had been isolated was reverse transcribed. Using immunoSEQ multiplex PCR, the repertoire was profiled, and TCRdb retains in-frame clones only, with some absent. The data show hundreds of thousands of clones, with 25% to 35% seen just once and almost 0.065% held by the top ten.

Specimen: naive CD4+ T cells from blood. The rearrangement links TRBV29-1 to TRBJ2-7; D is perhaps TRBD2 (7 bases). This TCR came from a man aged 18 to 35 in good health. CDR3 loop: CSVDGGGDEQYF. CDR3 in DNA: TGCAGCGTTGACGGAGGGGGGGACGAGCAGTACTTC.